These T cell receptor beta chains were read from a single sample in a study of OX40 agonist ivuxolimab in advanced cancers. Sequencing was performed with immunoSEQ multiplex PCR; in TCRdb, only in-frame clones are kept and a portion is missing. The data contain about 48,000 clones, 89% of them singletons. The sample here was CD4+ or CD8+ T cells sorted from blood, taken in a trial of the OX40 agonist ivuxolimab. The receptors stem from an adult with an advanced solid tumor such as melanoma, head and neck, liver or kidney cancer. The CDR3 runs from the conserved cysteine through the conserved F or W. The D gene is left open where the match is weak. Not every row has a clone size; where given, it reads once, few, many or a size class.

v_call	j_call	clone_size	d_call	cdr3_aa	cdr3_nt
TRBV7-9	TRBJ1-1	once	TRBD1	CASSSRQGAAGEAFF	TGTGCCAGCAGCTCCAGACAGGGGGCGGCTGGTGAAGCTTTCTTT
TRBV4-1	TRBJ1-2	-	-	CASSQDLGYGYTF	TGCGCCAGCAGCCAAGATCTGGGATATGGCTACACCTTC
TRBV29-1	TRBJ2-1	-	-	CSVEELANEQFF	TGCAGCGTTGAAGAATTAGCCAATGAGCAGTTCTTC
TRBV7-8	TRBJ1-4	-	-	CASSLSEKLFF	TGTGCCAGCAGTCTCAGTGAAAAACTGTTTTTT
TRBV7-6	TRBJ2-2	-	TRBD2	CASSLSTSGRSGSINTGELFF	TGTGCCAGCAGCTTATCGACTAGCGGGAGGAGTGGGTCTATAAACACCGGGGAGCTGTTTTTT
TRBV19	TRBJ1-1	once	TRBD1	CASIEPGQADLNTEAFF	TGTGCCAGTATTGAACCGGGACAGGCTGATCTGAACACTGAAGCTTTCTTT
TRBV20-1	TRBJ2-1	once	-	CSVRSEQFF	TGCAGTGTCAGGTCTGAGCAGTTCTTC
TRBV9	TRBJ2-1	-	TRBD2	CASSPPIRTSGGPRQFF	TGTGCCAGCAGCCCGCCGATTCGGACTAGCGGGGGGCCCCGGCAGTTCTTC
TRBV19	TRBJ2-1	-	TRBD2	CASSMRAGSSYYNEQFF	TGTGCCAGTAGTATGAGAGCGGGAAGCAGTTACTACAATGAGCAGTTCTTC
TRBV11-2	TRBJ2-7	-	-	CASSQSDGYEQYF	TGTGCCAGCAGCCAATCGGACGGTTACGAGCAGTACTTC
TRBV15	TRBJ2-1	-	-	CATGVGLSSRNEQFF	TGTGCCACGGGGGTGGGATTAAGCAGCCGTAATGAGCAGTTCTTC
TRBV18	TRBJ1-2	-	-	CASSPADKQYGYTF	TGTGCCAGCTCACCAGCCGACAAGCAATATGGCTACACCTTC
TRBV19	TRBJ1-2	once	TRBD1	CASQWTGSYGYTF	TGTGCCAGTCAATGGACAGGGAGCTATGGCTACACCTTC
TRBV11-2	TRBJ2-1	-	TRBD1	CASSLVQGARNNEQFF	TGTGCCAGCAGCTTAGTTCAGGGGGCGCGGAACAATGAGCAGTTCTTC
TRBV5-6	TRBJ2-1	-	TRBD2	CASSLLAGRNEQFF	TGTGCCAGCAGCTTGCTAGCGGGTAGAAATGAGCAGTTCTTC
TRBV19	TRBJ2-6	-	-	CASTVWGPGANVLTF	TGTGCCAGTACTGTCTGGGGTCCTGGGGCCAACGTCCTGACTTTC
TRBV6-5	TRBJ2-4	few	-	CASTEVAGRNIQYF	TGTGCCAGCACTGAGGTTGCAGGGAGGAACATTCAGTACTTC
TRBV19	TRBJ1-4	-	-	CASSLTGEKLFF	TGTGCCAGTAGCTTGACGGGTGAAAAACTGTTTTTT
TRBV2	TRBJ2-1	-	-	CASTSWRGAYNEQFF	TGTGCCAGCACCTCCTGGAGGGGGGCTTACAATGAGCAGTTCTTC
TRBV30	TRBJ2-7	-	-	CAWTPEGTVTYEQYF	TGTGCCTGGACCCCGGAGGGGACAGTTACCTACGAGCAGTACTTC
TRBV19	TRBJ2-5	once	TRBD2	CASSMILWTSGAPQETQYF	TGTGCCAGTAGTATGATCCTTTGGACTAGCGGGGCCCCACAAGAGACCCAGTACTTC
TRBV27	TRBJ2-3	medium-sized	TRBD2	CASSLSSIAAGLAQSTDTQYF	TGTGCCAGCAGTTTATCAAGTATCGCGGCGGGACTAGCCCAAAGCACAGATACGCAGTATTTT
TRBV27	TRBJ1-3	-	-	CASRPTGNSGNTIYF	TGTGCCAGCAGACCCACAGGGAACTCTGGAAACACCATATATTTT
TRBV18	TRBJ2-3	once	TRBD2	CASSTSGGMDTQYF	TGTGCCAGCTCAACTAGCGGGGGGATGGATACGCAGTATTTT
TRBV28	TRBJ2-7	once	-	CASSFYNNAREQYF	TGTGCCAGCAGTTTTTATAATAATGCCCGGGAGCAGTACTTC
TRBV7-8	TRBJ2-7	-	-	CASRHGGGVNEQYF	TGTGCCAGCAGACATGGTGGAGGCGTGAACGAGCAGTACTTC
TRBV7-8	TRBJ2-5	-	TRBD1	CASSLDTGEETQYF	TGTGCCAGCAGCTTAGATACAGGGGAAGAGACCCAGTACTTC
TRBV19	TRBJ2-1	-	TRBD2	CASSISAGGPNEQFF	TGTGCCAGTAGTATTTCCGCGGGAGGGCCCAATGAGCAGTTCTTC
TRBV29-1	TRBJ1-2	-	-	CSVELSGMANYGYTF	TGCAGCGTGGAACTCTCAGGGATGGCTAACTATGGCTACACCTTC
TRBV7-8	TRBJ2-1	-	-	CASSGPNEQFF	TGTGCCAGCAGCGGGCCTAATGAGCAGTTCTTC
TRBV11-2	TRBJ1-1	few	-	CASLQVSGEAFF	TGTGCCAGCCTCCAAGTTTCGGGTGAAGCTTTCTTT
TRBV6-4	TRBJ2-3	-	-	CASSDNPPDTQYF	TGTGCCAGCAGTGACAACCCCCCAGATACGCAGTATTTT
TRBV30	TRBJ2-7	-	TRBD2	CAWGETSGASYEQYF	TGTGCCTGGGGAGAGACTAGCGGAGCCTCCTACGAGCAGTACTTC
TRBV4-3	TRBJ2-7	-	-	CASSQEGLVYEQYF	TGCGCCAGCAGCCAAGAGGGTCTAGTCTACGAGCAGTACTTC
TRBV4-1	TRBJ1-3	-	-	CASSQLGAGNTIYF	TGCGCCAGCAGCCAACTTGGTGCCGGAAACACCATATATTTT
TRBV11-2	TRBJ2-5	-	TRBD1	CASSPTGQGGETQYF	TGTGCCAGCAGCCCCACCGGACAGGGAGGCGAGACCCAGTACTTC
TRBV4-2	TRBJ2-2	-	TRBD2	CASSPGLAGFANTGELFF	TGTGCCAGCAGCCCCGGACTAGCGGGTTTCGCGAACACCGGGGAGCTGTTTTTT
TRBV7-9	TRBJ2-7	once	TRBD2	CASSSPRGGAYEQYF	TGTGCCAGCAGCTCCCCCCGGGGGGGGGCGTACGAGCAGTACTTC
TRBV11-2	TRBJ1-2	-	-	CASSLGPDNYTF	TGTGCCAGCAGCTTAGGGCCAGATAACTACACCTTC
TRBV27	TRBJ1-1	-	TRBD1	CASSLRTGNEAFF	TGTGCCAGCAGTTTAAGGACAGGAAATGAAGCTTTCTTT
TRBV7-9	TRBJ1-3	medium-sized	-	CASSATGEGNTIYF	TGTGCCAGCAGCGCGACAGGCGAAGGAAACACCATATATTTT
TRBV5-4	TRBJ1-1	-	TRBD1	CASSFRDRGREGTEAFF	TGTGCCAGCAGCTTCCGGGACAGGGGGCGCGAAGGCACTGAAGCTTTCTTT
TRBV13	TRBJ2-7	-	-	CASSTRGRGYEQYF	TGTGCCAGCAGCACCCGAGGGCGCGGGTACGAGCAGTACTTC
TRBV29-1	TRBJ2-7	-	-	CSVDSGAPYEQYF	TGCAGCGTTGATTCGGGGGCCCCCTACGAGCAGTACTTC
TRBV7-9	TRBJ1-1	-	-	CASSYTQGSGDTEAFF	TGTGCCAGCAGCTACACTCAGGGGTCAGGGGACACTGAAGCTTTCTTT
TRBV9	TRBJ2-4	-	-	CASSPPLKNIQYF	TGTGCCAGCAGCCCCCCGTTGAAAAACATTCAGTACTTC
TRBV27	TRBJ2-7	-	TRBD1	CASSFAGTGGEQYF	TGTGCCAGCAGTTTTGCCGGGACAGGGGGCGAGCAGTACTTC
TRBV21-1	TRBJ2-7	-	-	CASSQEGGSNEQYF	TGTGCCAGCAGTCAAGAGGGGGGATCGAACGAGCAGTACTTC
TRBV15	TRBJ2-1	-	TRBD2	CATSGSGGSEINNEQFF	TGTGCCACCTCCGGGTCCGGCGGGAGTGAGATTAACAATGAGCAGTTCTTC
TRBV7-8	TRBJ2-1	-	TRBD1	CASSPPGTGSFEQFF	TGTGCCAGCAGCCCGCCCGGGACAGGGTCCTTTGAGCAGTTCTTC
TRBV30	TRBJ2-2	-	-	CASNTGELFF	TGTGCCTCAAACACCGGGGAGCTGTTTTTT
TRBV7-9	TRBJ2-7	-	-	CASSRSFLYEQYF	TGTGCCAGCAGCCGCTCGTTTCTATACGAGCAGTACTTC
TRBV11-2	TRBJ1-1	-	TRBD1	CASSFSQGLKPEAFF	TGTGCCAGCAGCTTCTCACAGGGGCTCAAACCAGAAGCTTTCTTT
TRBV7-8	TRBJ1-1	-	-	CASSLNDRGTEAFF	TGTGCCAGCAGCTTAAATGACCGGGGAACTGAAGCTTTCTTT
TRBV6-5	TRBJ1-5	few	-	CASSYSPYQPQHF	TGTGCCAGCAGTTACAGCCCTTATCAGCCCCAGCATTTT